This is a list of T cell receptor beta chains from one sample in a study of T-cell reconstitution after alpha-beta-depleted transplantation in children. TCRdb reprocessed the PCR reads via MiXCR and lists one record per CDR3 protein. The sample lists some 300,000 distinct CDR3 sequences; 9.5% to 13% were seen once. Here the sequenced sample was PBMCs, taken before TCRalphabeta/CD19-depleted stem cell transplant. The receptor set was obtained from a boy under two years old with acute myeloid leukemia, due to receive a stem cell transplant. Both conserved end residues are part of each CDR3. Each record gives: D gene, J gene, V gene, clone size, CDR3 protein, CDR3 DNA. D genes are given only for firm matches. Expanded clones get a size class; other rows say once, few or many, or leave the size out.

TRBD1 TRBJ1-6 TRBV20-1 NA CSARDPVTGDNRAPLHF TGCAGTGCTAGAGATCCCGTGACAGGGGATAATCGGGCACCCCTCCACTTT
NA TRBJ2-5 TRBV7-3 few CASSLMAGEGETQYF TGTGCCAGCAGCTTAATGGCTGGGGAAGGAGAGACCCAGTACTTC
NA TRBJ1-3 TRBV4-3 many CASSQDKGEAGNTIYF TGCGCCAGCAGCCAAGATAAAGGGGAAGCTGGAAACACCATATATTTT
NA TRBJ2-7 TRBV9 many CASSPRDGAYEQYF TGTGCCAGCAGCCCCCGGGACGGAGCCTACGAGCAGTACTTC
NA TRBJ1-1 TRBV4-2 many CASSQSGSLTEAFF TGTGCCAGCAGCCAATCCGGGAGCCTCACTGAAGCTTTCTTT
NA TRBJ2-1 TRBV4-2 few CASSQVGGSYNEQFF TGTGCCAGCAGCCAAGTCGGGGGCTCCTACAATGAGCAGTTCTTC
TRBD2 TRBJ2-2 TRBV20-1 many CSARLAGGIGELFF TGCAGTGCCAGACTAGCGGGAGGCATCGGGGAGCTGTTTTTT
NA TRBJ2-7 TRBV3-1 NA CACCHSPTGTLTYEQYF TGTGCCTGCTGCCACTCGCCGACCGGGACGCTGACCTACGAGCAGTACTTC
TRBD2 TRBJ2-2 TRBV28 many CASSSGENTGELFF TGTGCCAGCAGTAGCGGGGAGAACACCGGGGAGCTGTTTTTT
TRBD1 TRBJ2-7 TRBV7-3 many CASSATQGAYEQYF TGTGCCAGCAGCGCTACCCAGGGGGCCTACGAGCAGTACTTC
TRBD2 TRBJ2-1 TRBV11-3 many CASSLGGGAREQFF TGTGCCAGCAGCTTAGGCGGGGGGGCACGAGAGCAGTTCTTC
NA TRBJ2-2 TRBV7-3 many CASSLNSFGELFF TGTGCCAGCAGCTTAAACTCATTCGGGGAGCTGTTTTTT
TRBD1 TRBJ2-3 TRBV5-5 NA CASSLPQGSTDTQYF TGTGCCAGCAGCCTACCACAGGGGAGCACAGATACGCAGTATTTT
NA TRBJ2-4 TRBV10-3 few CAIRDSANIQYF TGTGCCATCCGAGACTCGGCCAACATTCAGTACTTC
TRBD1 TRBJ2-2 TRBV6-1 NA CASIDRGRDGELFF TGTGCCAGCATTGACAGGGGGCGCGATGGGGAGCTGTTTTTT
NA TRBJ2-7 TRBV7-9 many CASSLAARDEQYF TGTGCCAGCAGCTTAGCGGCCAGGGACGAGCAGTACTTC
TRBD1 TRBJ2-7 TRBV5-6 NA CAMGAGTGGLLSYYEQYF TGTGCCATGGGCGCCGGGACAGGGGGCCTACTTTCCTACTACGAGCAGTACTTC
NA TRBJ2-5 TRBV14 many CASSRRGVETQYF TGTGCCAGCAGCCGTAGGGGCGTAGAGACCCAGTACTTC
NA TRBJ2-7 TRBV7-2 few CASSFLGRVIGDEQYF TGTGCCAGCAGCTTCTTAGGACGGGTTATTGGGGACGAGCAGTACTTC
NA TRBJ2-3 TRBV3-1 many CASSLQAHPTDTQYF TGTGCCAGCAGCCTTCAAGCCCACCCCACAGATACGCAGTATTTT
NA TRBJ1-5 TRBV12-3/TRBV12-4 many CASRGGQQPQHF TGTGCCAGCAGGGGAGGACAACAGCCCCAGCATTTT
NA TRBJ2-7 TRBV20-1 NA CSARVRQTVPYEQYF TGCAGTGCTAGAGTTCGGCAGACAGTCCCCTACGAGCAGTACTTC
NA TRBJ2-1 TRBV20-1 NA CSASINLANEQFF TGCAGTGCTTCCATCAATCTAGCAAATGAGCAGTTCTTC
NA TRBJ1-4 TRBV18 many CASSPGGDEKLFF TGTGCCAGCTCACCAGGGGGAGATGAAAAACTGTTTTTT
TRBD2 TRBJ2-7 TRBV7-2 many CASSLLGLAGDEQYF TGTGCCAGCAGCCTCTTGGGACTAGCGGGAGACGAGCAGTACTTC
TRBD1 TRBJ1-1 TRBV11-2 many CASSRTGLNTEAFF TGTGCCAGCAGCCGGACAGGGCTGAACACTGAAGCTTTCTTT
TRBD2 TRBJ2-1 TRBV29-1 NA CSVAGLAGTGSYNEQIF TGCAGCGTTGCTGGACTAGCGGGTACCGGCTCCTACAATGAGCAGATCTTC
NA TRBJ2-5 TRBV7-9 once CAMSLGRRESQYF TGTGCCATGAGCCTCGGGCGGCGTGAGTCCCAGTACTTC
TRBD2 TRBJ2-3 TRBV4-3 many CASSQDLAGVPDTQYF TGCGCCAGCAGCCAAGATCTAGCGGGAGTTCCAGATACGCAGTATTTT
TRBD2 TRBJ2-1 TRBV24-1 many CATSVGLSYNEQFF TGTGCCACCAGTGTGGGACTATCCTACAATGAGCAGTTCTTC
NA TRBJ2-1 TRBV7-2 many CASTLSQYNEQFF TGTGCCAGCACCCTGAGTCAATACAATGAGCAGTTCTTC
NA TRBJ2-3 TRBV5-1 many CASSLARSDTDTQYF TGCGCCAGCAGCTTGGCGCGGTCTGACACAGATACGCAGTATTTT
TRBD2 TRBJ2-7 TRBV7-2 many CASSSRLAGAFYEQYF TGTGCCAGCAGCTCGAGACTAGCGGGGGCCTTCTACGAGCAGTACTTC
NA TRBJ2-6 TRBV3-1 many CASSQVQGSGANVLTF TGTGCCAGCAGCCAAGTCCAGGGCTCTGGGGCCAACGTCCTGACTTTC
TRBD2 TRBJ2-5 TRBV7-2 few CASSLVGGGVETQYF TGTGCCAGCAGCTTAGTAGGCGGGGGGGTTGAGACCCAGTACTTC
NA TRBJ1-5 TRBV12-3/TRBV12-4 many CASSFEFRGGVGQPQHF TGTGCCAGCAGTTTTGAGTTCCGCGGGGGAGTGGGTCAGCCCCAGCATTTT
NA TRBJ2-7 TRBV9 many CASSGSALRGEQYF TGTGCCAGCAGCGGCAGCGCTCTGAGGGGCGAGCAGTACTTC
NA TRBJ2-7 TRBV6-5 few CASSYEGGKSYEQYF TGTGCCAGCAGTTACGAGGGGGGAAAGTCCTACGAGCAGTACTTC
NA TRBJ2-1 TRBV9 many CASSPRENEQFF TGTGCCAGCAGCCCTCGTGAAAATGAGCAGTTCTTC
NA TRBJ2-2 TRBV5-5 many CASSYPTNTGELFF TGTGCCAGCAGCTACCCAACTAACACCGGGGAGCTGTTTTTT
NA TRBJ1-2 TRBV28 many CASSRAGEHYGYTF TGTGCCAGCAGCAGGGCAGGGGAACACTATGGCTACACCTTC
NA TRBJ2-3 TRBV14 many CASSHAAVKQYF TGTGCCAGCAGCCATGCAGCGGTGAAGCAGTATTTT
NA TRBJ2-6 TRBV12-3/TRBV12-4 many CASPIGGAGANVLTF TGTGCCAGCCCCATAGGGGGGGCTGGGGCCAACGTCCTGACTTTC
NA TRBJ1-1 TRBV29-1 many CSVEGRGREGAFF TGCAGCGTTGAGGGCCGGGGGCGGGAGGGTGCTTTCTTT
TRBD2 TRBJ2-1 TRBV12-3/TRBV12-4 many CASNLLAGGAPDEQFF TGTGCCAGCAATCTTCTAGCGGGAGGGGCCCCTGATGAGCAGTTCTTC
TRBD2 TRBJ2-1 TRBV13 few CASSWVATSVYNEQFF TGTGCCAGCAGCTGGGTCGCGACTAGCGTTTACAATGAGCAGTTCTTC
NA TRBJ2-7 TRBV7-9 many CASSLNEPYEQYF TGTGCCAGCAGCTTAAACGAACCCTACGAGCAGTACTTC
TRBD1 TRBJ1-1 TRBV4-2 few CASSQAGGSSEAFF TGTGCCAGCAGCCAAGCAGGGGGTAGTAGTGAAGCTTTCTTT
TRBD2 TRBJ2-3 TRBV9 many CASSSRLAGESDTQYF TGTGCCAGCAGCTCCCGACTAGCGGGAGAGTCAGATACGCAGTATTTT
NA TRBJ2-3 TRBV9 NA CRGSRRDGDTQYF TGTAGGGGAAGTCGGCGGGATGGAGATACGCAGTATTTT
TRBD1 TRBJ2-5 TRBV12-3/TRBV12-4 many CASSPRGQGGQETQYF TGTGCCAGCAGTCCCCGGGGACAGGGAGGGCAAGAGACCCAGTACTTC
TRBD1 TRBJ2-1 TRBV5-1 many CASNQGAYNEQFF TGCGCCAGCAACCAGGGGGCTTACAATGAGCAGTTCTTC
TRBD1 TRBJ1-6 TRBV7-9 few CASSLGGSSPLHF TGTGCCAGCAGTCTAGGGGGCTCTTCACCCCTCCACTTT
TRBD2 TRBJ2-2 TRBV12-3/TRBV12-4 NA CASSPSGEDGELFF TGTGCCAGCAGTCCTAGCGGGGAGGACGGCGAGCTGTTTTTT
TRBD2 TRBJ2-7 TRBV4-3 many CASSLLADLSYEQYF TGCGCCAGCAGCCTGCTAGCGGACCTCTCCTACGAGCAGTACTTC
NA TRBJ2-3 TRBV12-3/TRBV12-4 many CASSLALEPRVEYF TGTGCCAGCAGTTTAGCCCTGGAGCCGCGAGTAGAGTATTTT
NA TRBJ2-6 TRBV6-2/TRBV6-3 few CASSRQSGANVLTF TGTGCCAGCAGTCGACAGTCTGGGGCCAACGTCCTGACTTTC
NA TRBJ2-7 TRBV7-2 once CASSLGLCPYEQYF TGTGCCAGCAGCTTGGGACTTTGCCCCTACGAGCAGTACTTC